This T cell receptor (beta chain) comes out of a study of cytomegalovirus exposure and HLA in healthy donors (dated by TCRdb to the late 2010s). With respect to the entire study: According to an earlier analysis of around 600 of the donors, about 179 million T cells yielded 117 million unique TCR beta sequences and around 300 Gb of sequence data. About 320 gigabases of sequencing data and approximately 93 million unique TCR sequences were included in an early release covering several hundred HLA-typed donors. Of the roughly 400 genotyped donors, roughly 80% were placed in the genetic ancestry cluster associated with self-reported Caucasian donors. The study aimed to test whether signatures of past pathogen exposure could be identified by cataloging public T cell receptors. The T cell repertoires of 666 subjects were profiled by immunosequencing and related to cytomegalovirus serostatus. Along with the approximately 650-subject first cohort, a separate validation cohort of over a hundred different subjects was used. To predict cytomegalovirus infection status, the study combined high-throughput TCR immunosequencing, statistical association of individual TCRs with disease status, and machine learning. To study patterns of TCR occurrence, a later analysis re-analyzed previously published TCR beta repertoires from around 670 donors and added high-resolution HLA genotyping. Rather than drawing on any new phenotypic data, the later analysis identified candidate immune exposures from TCR beta sequences and the way those sequences occurred across donors. In an earlier analysis of roughly 600 of the donors, high-throughput TCR beta sequencing was used to judge whether each TCR beta V gene segment behaved as functional or pseudogenic. Donor age, sex, ethnicity and CMV serostatus were compiled together with the repertoire data. Genome-wide SNP genotypes for about 55% of the roughly 670 donors were used in a later genetic analysis, which treated that subset as a discovery cohort. All discovery cohort repertoires had been generated on a single sequencing platform. Both class I and class II loci were covered by HLA typing, at four-digit resolution. Typing coverage varied by locus: roughly 620-640 donors for A, B, C, DRB1 and DQB1; roughly 510 for DQA1; more than 600 for DPA1; approximately 490 for DPB1. Several DR-DQ haplotypes were treated as single units for association and clustering because of strong linkage in the cohort. Among several hundred genotyped donors of the cohort, an average of around 250,000 unique TCR beta nucleotide sequences was sequenced per donor, of which 15% to 20% were non-productive.

The CDR3 runs 14 amino acids, cysteine and phenylalanine included. The kept DNA is CDR3 alone, 42 bases in frame from the first base. Based on the germline V gene (reference sequence), the CDR1 and CDR2 sequences are SGHNT and YYREEE. V and J are truncated by 5 bases and 0 bases respectively, leaving an intervening sequence of 11 bases. As to this clone: No antigen is known for it. Base qualities are not recorded, but no much larger clone differs from it by a single base.

Points the paper makes about the study in general: Because HLA typing was unavailable for some donors at each locus, only the typed subset was used in association tests. An earlier analysis of some 590 of the donors showed that most TCR beta V segments appeared in productive rearrangements either about 87% or about 30% of the time, which broadly matched IMGT annotations. In a later analysis, most CMV-associated TCR beta chains were found to appear HLA-restricted, with HLA associations seemingly driven largely by CMV exposure. According to the authors, the approach could potentially be generalized to other disease states and immunological phenotypes. The sequencing pipeline was judged likely to have produced a cluster of highly shared sequence variants as a technical artifact. Most TCR sequences were observed very rarely across donors, whereas some public TCRs were present in many individuals. In vitro tests confirmed that a few of the cytomegalovirus-associated TCR beta chains recognize cytomegalovirus antigens. For the cohort, immune exposure information was limited to CMV serostatus. Cytomegalovirus status was reported to be diagnosed by the classifier with high specificity and sensitivity in both the original and validation cohorts. Compared with the approximately 600-donor mean, donors in an Asian-associated ancestry cluster had fewer N-insertions in productive TCRs, according to a later genetic analysis. A further reported finding was that TCR beta sequences accurately predicted the HLA-A and HLA-B alleles for most subjects in the first cohort. In a later analysis, TCR association rates were found to vary across HLA loci, with the most associated TCRs seen for DRB1 alleles and the fewest for HLA-C alleles. In a later analysis, HLA-associated TCR beta chains were found to be more clonally expanded and to have lower generation probabilities than equally common non-associated chains. Linkage disequilibrium might explain the correlated functional status among segregating V segments, but an unknown experimental factor could not be ruled out. At a false discovery rate of 0.05, a later analysis linked some 18,000 TCR beta sequences to specific HLA alleles. Some IMGT-functional V segments, including TRBV6-2 and TRBV6-3, could not be distinguished by the 87-base-pair reads and were therefore excluded. Roughly uniform sequencing depth across donors was assumed in presence/absence analyses, although this assumption may not hold. In the study, around 160 TCR beta chains were listed as associated with cytomegalovirus. A later genetic analysis associated a missense DCLRE1C variant with V-gene and J-gene trimming of TCR beta chains, and an independent cohort replicated the association. Assigning TCR associations to individual alleles was difficult when HLA alleles, especially DR and DQ, strongly co-occurred. The cohort was sequenced for TCR beta chains only, and without alpha or paired-chain data the features that could be detected were limited. Because counts were too low, more than 15 rarely observed V segments, including chromosome 9 orphons, were left out of the earlier analysis of over 550 of the donors. A later analysis reported that several top co-occurrence clusters appeared linked to parvovirus B19, influenza, CMV and Epstein-Barr virus.

Preparation of the library involved the immunoSEQ multiplex PCR assay. A mixture of 60 forward primers for TCR Vbeta segments and 13 reverse primers for TCR Jbeta segments was used in the multiplex PCR. Amplification of the CDR3 region of rearranged TCR beta genes was performed with a multiplex PCR assay on genomic DNA. On the Illumina HiSeq System, the amplified TCR beta libraries were sequenced as 87-base-pair reads. In the paper's pipeline: A later analysis counted about 80 million unique TCR beta chains across the 650 to 800 repertoires, and roughly 10 million of these chains were shared by at least two donors. Raw reads were error-corrected and collapsed into unique sequences by a nearest-neighbor algorithm in which closely related sequences were merged to remove PCR and sequencing errors. Alignment of CDR3 sequences to IMGT reference sequences was used to assign V, D and J gene segments. Each retained sequence needed at least a six-nucleotide match to both a V gene segment and a J gene segment. Rearrangements were called productive when the CDR3 lacked stop codons and stayed in frame with V and J; all others were non-productive. CDR3 was defined by IMGT convention, running from the second conserved V-encoded cysteine to the conserved J-encoded phenylalanine. Sequences without an unambiguous match to a single V gene segment were excluded from the earlier analysis of about 600 of the donors. An earlier analysis of some 500 of the donors classified V segments as functional when productive rearrangements were above 56.7% and as segregating when the standard deviation between donors was above 5%. A statistical classification framework was built for diagnosing cytomegalovirus status from the catalog of TCR beta chain sequences. A later analysis assigned V and J genes by comparing TCR nucleotide sequences with IMGT/GENE-DB human TR gene sequences. In a later analysis, CDR3 sequences and most-parsimonious VDJ recombination scenarios were assigned using the TCRdist pipeline. A later analysis defined each TCR beta chain by its CDR3 amino acid sequence plus V-gene family, and excluded reads lacking a unique V-gene family. In a later analysis, 500 to 700 highly shared, low-generation-probability nucleotide sequences were removed to address suspected cross-contamination and a sequencing artifact. In a later analysis, a clonal expansion index was calculated for each public chain from normalized within-repertoire ranks of inferred template counts. In a later analysis, generation probabilities were computed using a VDJ recombination model fitted to out-of-frame rearrangements, and the results were checked against IGoR. A later analysis scored TCR-TCR, TCR-HLA and TCR-CMV co-occurrence with hypergeometric tests, applying a repertoire-size bias correction to TCR pairs. False discovery rates were estimated in a later analysis by permuting HLA or CMV assignments 20 times. In a later analysis, co-occurring TCRs were grouped using DBSCAN, and TCRdist sequence similarity was added for clustering within HLA-allele-positive subsets. Repertoires with fewer than 30,000 or more than 120,000 public chains were left out of co-occurrence clustering, as were a handful of repertoires with anomalous nucleotide sharing. As stored in TCRdb, this immuneACCESS dataset retains in-frame rearrangements with V and J assigned. A fraction of the clones does not appear; measured against another copy, unresolved V genes explain less than half of the discrepancy, and the remainder lacks a known reason. V, J and clone size were drawn from that table, and D and trimming were deduced from the DNA. A total of about 67,000 clones appear in this sample, approximately 71% of them only once. Clones ranked in the top ten supply 2% to 2.5% of the sample.

In total, more than 500 healthy bone marrow donors made up the cohort. At the time of sampling, all cohort members were nominally healthy, though unrecorded immune exposures were likely present. The donor was CMV seronegative and was included in the group of hundreds of seronegative cohort members. A peripheral blood sample was provided by each donor, and peripheral blood mononuclear cells were used for TCR beta sequencing. The Qiagen DNeasy Blood Extraction Kit was used to extract genomic DNA from the blood cell samples. The rearranged segments are TRBV5-4 and TRBJ1-2, with no confident D gene call. The sequenced sample consisted of PBMCs. The TCR sequence derives from a woman in her 30s in good health and CMV-seronegative. Here the CDR3 is given as CASRRRRANYGYTF. The nucleotide sequence reads TGTGCCAGCAGGAGGAGGAGAGCTAACTATGGCTACACCTTC.